This TCR beta chain derives from a study of T cell responses to AZD1222 COVID-19 vaccine. Method: immunoSEQ multiplex PCR; TCRdb's copy keeps in-frame clones and lacks some. Among around 150,000 clones listed, approximately 90% were seen once. In regard to this clone: Its antigen is not identified. A junction boundary mismatches the germline segment, possibly from a read error.

Findings of the study overall: Females made up more of the donors, who were largely white British, and clonal diversity may have come out too low. The number of AZD1222 recipients seropositive at baseline was only five or six. Scientists sampled the repertoires only once the peak T cell response had passed.

This CDR3 spans 13 amino acids. Germline CDR1 SSHAT, CDR2 FNYEAQ (reference sequence). J is TRBJ2-3 and V is TRBV7-7; D possibly corresponds to TRBD2 (5 bases). The TCR sequence derives from an adult in good health. The material sequenced was peripheral blood, taken on day 0 of AZD1222 vaccination. The CDR3 region is CASSLATLDTQYF. The CDR3 DNA reads as TGTGCTAGCAGCTTAGCGACCTTAGATACGCAGTATTTT.